This TCR beta chain is from a study of shared clonotypes between healthy human individuals (dated by TCRdb to the early 2020s). Some background on the complete study: Three men and a couple of women, aged 18 to 49 years, made up the cohort. Per donor, three plates each were used for CD4 naive and CD4 memory, two for CD8 naive, and one for CD8 memory. To estimate repertoire size and how much clonotypes are shared between individuals, the study performed deep sequencing of blood TCR repertoires from roughly five healthy adults. To increase sequencing depth and limit assay-specific biases, TCR repertoire library preparation and sequencing were carried out by different laboratories using diverse techniques. Leukapheresis yielded between about 0.8 and 9.5 billion PBMCs per donor. Results and caveats for the whole study, not just this receptor: Compared with non-shared clonotypes, the clonotypes found in all four sorted-subset donors had higher generation probabilities. Estimated clonotype richness was generally larger for naive than for memory subsets. Even with the large sequencing depth, rarefaction of the sorted-subset datasets indicated that sequencing was incomplete. Pairwise subsampling led to the expectation that sequencing depth would affect the degree of clonotype sharing among donors. Approximately 5% of naive CD4, 3.5% of naive CD8, 2.3% of memory CD4, and more than 0.35% of memory CD8 clonotypes were shared across several donors. Sampling was restricted to blood, and TCR repertoires in tissue are likely to differ from TCR repertoires in blood. The small number of donors limited the genetic and exposure-history diversity represented.

To note about this clone: This clone's antigen is unknown. No base-level quality is on record; no much larger clone is a single base apart. Other DNA sequences within the sample encode an identical CDR3.

The germline V gene (reference sequence) specifies LNHDA as CDR1 and SQIVND as CDR2. The germline V end is reduced by 4 bases and the J end by 3 bases; junction bases left unmatched: 0. The cysteine opens and the phenylalanine closes a CDR3 of 12 amino acids. Here the CDR3 DNA is all that survives: 36 bases in frame from base 1. The donors were healthy, HIV-negative adults who had no recently reported acute infections or vaccinations. Every donor was a Caucasian adult living in Nashville, Tennessee, USA. Magnetic negative selection was used to enrich CD4+ T cells, after which naive cells were positively selected on CD45RA and the negative fraction became the memory subset. Blood was obtained by leukapheresis, after which PBMCs were separated by Ficoll-Histopaque density gradient centrifugation and cryopreserved in liquid nitrogen vapor phase. Purity and quantity of every magnetically sorted T cell population were checked by analytical flow cytometry. Genomic DNA was isolated from every sorted fraction and measured by UV absorbance on a Nanodrop 2000c.

TCR CDR3 regions were amplified from genomic DNA by multiplex PCR using the deep immunoSEQ assay. For each cell subset, the extracted genomic DNA was distributed evenly across all wells of several immunoSEQ 96-well plates, and each plate served as one replicate. For sorted subsets, 200 ng of genomic DNA, equivalent to 25,000 to 35,000 T cell genomes, went into each replicate PCR. Purified libraries were quantified with a Qubit 3.0 fluorometer, sized on a Bioanalyzer 2100, and re-quantified with the KAPA Library Quantification kit. Every immunoSEQ 96-well plate was sequenced on a separate single-read 150-cycle Illumina NextSeq 550 flow cell. On the study's bioinformatics: Because only junctional sequences without quality scores were contained in the immunoSEQ output, filtering matching that applied to full-length reads could not be performed. Sequences were annotated with PyIR, a Python wrapper for IgBLAST v1.9, and V/J genes and CDR3 were assigned using IMGT germline references. Any read was removed if the V/J assignment was weak (E-value above 1e-6), the CDR3 was missing, or the read contained stop codons, out-of-frame junctions, or ambiguous translated residues. V3J clonotypes were defined as sequences sharing the same inferred V gene, J gene, and CDR3 amino acid sequence. Percentage overlap between repertoires was computed as shared unique clonotypes divided by the size of the smaller repertoire. Repertoire richness was assessed with RTK rarefaction, the Chao1 estimator, and Recon v2.1 estimates of unobserved clonotypes. Generation probabilities were computed with OLGA for all TCRbeta clonotypes obtained by the gDNA method from a few donors. TCRdb mirrors the immuneACCESS table, restricted to in-frame sequences. Some clones are absent from its copies; in checked studies, under half trace to an unresolved V gene, and the reason for the others is unknown. V and J calls and clone size are those listed in that table; D and trimming were worked out from the DNA. The sample includes some 1.5 million clones, with 95% to 99% observed a single time. Of the sample, around 0.47% is held by the ten largest clones.

The chain employs TRBV19 and TRBJ2-7, with 7 central nucleotides matching TRBD1. Sequencing input: naive CD4+ T cells sorted from blood. The cell subset or site label, as the study defines it: CD45RA+ positively selected. The receptor was isolated from a man aged 30-40 years in good health. The DNA sequence reads TGTGCCAGTAGTAGACAGGGCTACGAGCAGTACTTC. Its protein is CASSRQGYEQYF.